This T cell receptor (beta chain) was retrieved from a study of Graves' ophthalmopathy and Graves' hyperthyroidism. Study in general: Hyperthyroidism counted as stable given no ophthalmopathy within 18 months of follow-up.

There are 13 residues in the CDR3. Germline V gene sequence: CDR1 MDHEN, CDR2 SYDVKM. V shed 2 bases and J shed 5 bases, with 9 bases lying between them. Amplified TCR beta CDR3 regions were obtained using RNA transcripts as template. The library came from an HTBI-primed first-round RT-PCR and a second-round multiplex PCR. TCRdb reanalysed the multiplex PCR reads using MiXCR and keeps one entry per CDR3 protein. The sample contains 580,000 or so distinct CDR3 sequences, approximately 37% of which appear only once. Hyperthyroidism cases were recent diagnoses of under 2 months' duration in people aged 18 to 65. Pregnant or lactating patients and those with other autoimmune diseases or uncontrolled infections were excluded.

The J gene is TRBJ1-1, the V gene TRBV28, with D maybe TRBD1 (6 bases). This TCR came from an adult man with Graves' hyperthyroidism. The specimen sequenced was peripheral blood or thyroid tissue (not recorded which). CDR3 coding DNA: TGTGCCAGCAGTTTACCAGGGGAAACTGAAGCTTTCTTT. It translates to CASSLPGETEAFF.